This TCR beta chain was identified during a study of PD-L1 blockade in urothelial cancer. Profiled with immunoSEQ multiplex PCR; TCRdb holds only in-frame clones, not every one. There are approximately 52,000 clones in the sample; approximately 77% occur only once, and less than 5% lies in the top ten. The germline V gene has CDR1 SGHTA and CDR2 FQGNSA. This CDR3 region has 18 residues. The V end lost 5 bases, the J end lost 1 base, and 23 bases lay between the germline ends. Time point of the sample: pretreatment peripheral blood. The specimen was PBMCs, collected around atezolizumab (anti-PD-L1) treatment. The source of this sequence is a man in his 70s with urothelial cancer. The chain carries TRBV7-2 and TRBJ2-5; TRBD2 might be the D (5 bases). Here the CDR3 reads CASSKDWTSTGFQETQYF. In nucleotides, the CDR3 is TGTGCCAGCAGCAAAGACTGGACTTCCACCGGGTTCCAAGAGACCCAGTACTTC.